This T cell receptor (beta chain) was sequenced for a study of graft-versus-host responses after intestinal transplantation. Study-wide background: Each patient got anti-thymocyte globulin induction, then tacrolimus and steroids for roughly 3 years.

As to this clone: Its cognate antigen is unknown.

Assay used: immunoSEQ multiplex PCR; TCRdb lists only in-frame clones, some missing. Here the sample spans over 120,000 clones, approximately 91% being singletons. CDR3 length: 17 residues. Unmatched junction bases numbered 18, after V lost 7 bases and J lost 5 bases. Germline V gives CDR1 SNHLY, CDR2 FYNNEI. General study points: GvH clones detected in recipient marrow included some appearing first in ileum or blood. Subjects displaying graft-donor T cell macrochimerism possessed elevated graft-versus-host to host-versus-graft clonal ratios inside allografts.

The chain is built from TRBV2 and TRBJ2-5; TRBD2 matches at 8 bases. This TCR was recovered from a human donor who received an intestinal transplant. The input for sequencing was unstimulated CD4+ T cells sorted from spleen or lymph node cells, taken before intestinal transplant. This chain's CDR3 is CASKNRFGAGGEETQYF. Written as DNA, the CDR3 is TGTGCCAGCAAGAATAGGTTCGGGGCGGGAGGAGAGGAGACCCAGTACTTC.